This entry lists 16 T cell receptor beta chains sequenced from one sample in a study of CD8+CD57+ T cells in acquired aplastic anemia. Genomic DNA constituted the template upon which TCR beta VDJ and CDR3 profiling was performed. From the reads, TCRdb called clonotypes with MiXCR, one entry per CDR3 protein. Found here are approximately 300,000 distinct CDR3 sequences, approximately 57% of them singletons; the top ten hold 1.3%. It was patients with CD8+CD57+ cell expansion by flow cytometry who were chosen for sequencing. The specimen sequenced was sorted CD4+, CD8+, or CD8+CD57+ T cells (not recorded which) from PBMCs. The receptors here all came from a human donor with aplastic anemia.

The table lists this clonotype with many counts. This chain uses TRBV5-5 with TRBJ2-2; tentative D call: TRBD1 (7 bases). V was clipped by 0 bases and J by 4 bases, with 13 bases between them. The CDR3 is 16 amino acids. CDR1 SGHKS and CDR2 YYEKEE come from the germline V gene (reference sequence). CDR3 residues: CASSLGGGQVTGELFF. The CDR3 DNA reads TGTGCCAGCAGCTTGGGGGGAGGACAGGTCACCGGGGAGCTGTTTTTT.

The V call is TRBV29-1, the J call TRBJ1-2, with D hard to call. The CDR3 totals 13 residues. V dropped 8 bases and J dropped 8 bases, with 21 bases sitting between them. The germline V gene has CDR1 SQVTM and CDR2 ANQGSEA. The CDR3: CSSHSLGGGGYTF. DNA of the CDR3: TGCAGCTCTCATTCCCTGGGAGGAGGAGGCTACACCTTC.

The sample holds many counts of this clonotype. V usage is TRBV6-5 and J usage is TRBJ1-1; the D gene is possibly TRBD1 (6 bases). The germline gives CDR1 MNHEY, CDR2 SVGAGI. Trimming took off 0 bases at V and 5 bases at J, with 16 bases between the two ends. The CDR3 sequence is 16 residues long. The CDR3 coding sequence is TGTGCCAGCAGTTACTCGACGGGGGGCGCAAAAACTGAAGCTTTCTTT. This codes for CASSYSTGGAKTEAFF.

The genes are TRBV5-1 and TRBJ1-2; weak D call: TRBD1 (5 bases). The CDR3 is 12 amino acids. Germline CDR1 SGHRS, CDR2 YFSETQ. The V end lost 1 base, the J end lost 10 bases, and 11 bases lay between the germline ends. CDR3 protein: CASSLSGGDYTF. The CDR3 DNA reads TGCGCCAGCAGCTTGAGCGGGGGGGACTACACCTTC.

The chain is built from TRBV4-1 and TRBJ1-2; D is unclear. CDR1 and CDR2 (germline): MGHRA, YSYEKL. V lost 3 bases to trimming and J lost 2 bases, with 4 bases between them. CDR3 size: 12 residues. The CDR3 nucleotides are TGCGCCAGCAGCCACGGCAACTATGGCTACACCTTC. Translating it yields CASSHGNYGYTF.

A word on this clonotype: Germline is not matched at one junction end, which may reflect a read error. The rearrangement links TRBV7-2 to TRBJ2-3; D is uncertain. The CDR3 contains 8 residues. Germline-derived CDR1 and CDR2 are SGHTA and FQGNSA. CDR3 nucleotides: TGTGCCAGCAGCTTATCGGGTTTT. It translates to CASSLSGF. The full variable domain, its missing parts supplied by reference TRBV7-2 and TRBJ2-3, is GAGVSQSPSNKVTEKGKDVELRCDPISGHTALYWYRQSLGQGLEFLIYFQGNSAPDKSGLPSDRFSAERTGGSVSTLTIQRTQQEDSAVYLCASSLSGFGPGTRLTVL.

This clonotype was seen at least ten times. The chain links TRBV2 to TRBJ1-2; 10 bases agree with TRBD1. The CDR3 covers 15 residues. Germline CDR1 and CDR2: SNHLY and FYNNEI. Trimming cost V 4 bases and J 7 bases; bases outside gene matches: 9. The CDR3 loop is CASSVLTGGAGGYTF. CDR3 sequence (DNA): TGTGCCAGCAGTGTTTTGACAGGGGGCGCGGGTGGCTACACCTTC.

Only one count was recorded for this clonotype. The chain links TRBV7-2 to TRBJ1-4; D is perhaps TRBD1 (6 bases). The CDR3 runs 15 residues. From germline, CDR1 is SGHTA and CDR2 FQGNSA. V was pared by 5 bases and J by 7 bases, with 17 bases between. The CDR3 spells CASSKGGTLGEKLFF. In DNA form, the CDR3 reads TGTGCCAGCAGCAAGGGGGGCACTCTGGGTGAAAAACTGTTTTTT.

The chain uses TRBV2 and TRBJ2-6; D gene ambiguous. V was shortened by 7 bases and J by 0 bases, with 4 bases between the two germline ends. Germline CDR1 SNHLY, CDR2 FYNNEI. The CDR3 is 13 amino acids. CDR3 sequence reads: CASIYSGANVLTF. The CDR3 DNA is TGTGCCAGCATATACTCTGGGGCCAACGTCCTGACTTTC.

The V gene is TRBV20-1, the J gene TRBJ2-7; tentative D call: TRBD2 (6 bases). From germline, CDR1 is DFQATT and CDR2 SNEGSKA (reference sequence). There are 14 residues in the CDR3. The ends were cut back, 1 base at V and 2 bases at J, with 12 bases in the middle. The DNA of the CDR3 is TGCAGTGCTAGAGGGCCGGGAGAGACCTACGAGCAGTACTTC. Amino acid sequence: CSARGPGETYEQYF.

This clonotype has at least ten counts. V is TRBV6-6 and J is TRBJ2-1, with 12 bases lining up with TRBD2. The germline gives CDR1 MNHNY, CDR2 SVGAGI (reference sequence). J lost 9 bases, V lost 5 bases, and 5 bases had no gene match. The CDR3 has 14 amino acids. CDR3 sequence (DNA): TGTGCCAGCAGTAACCTAGCGGGGGGGAGTGAGCAGTTCTTC. It specifies CASSNLAGGSEQFF.

Many counts were recorded for this clonotype. The DNA of the CDR3 is TGTGCCATCAGTGGATCGGGAACAAATGAGCAGTTCTTC. As protein: CAISGSGTNEQFF. This chain joins TRBV10-3 and TRBJ2-1; tentatively, D is TRBD2 (5 bases). V dropped 4 bases and J dropped 7 bases, with 11 bases sitting between them. The CDR3 totals 13 residues. Germline V gene sequence: CDR1 ENHRY, CDR2 SYGVKD.

This chain joins TRBV12-3 or TRBV12-4 and TRBJ1-4; TRBD1 matches 9 bases. This CDR3 region has 13 residues. Trimming at V came to 4 bases and at J to 10 bases, leaving 4 bases not matched to a gene. The CDR3 DNA reads TGTGCCAGCAGTTGGACAGGGGCACCAAAACTGTTTTTT. Translation gives CASSWTGAPKLFF.

This clonotype came up many times. V is TRBV9 and J is TRBJ2-3, with unresolved D. The CDR3 covers 16 residues. The V gene's germline CDR1 is SGDLS and CDR2 YYNGEE. Trimming pared 5 bases from V and 1 base from J, leaving 17 bases between. The CDR3 here is CASSRSPLGRTDTQYF. CDR3 DNA sequence: TGTGCCAGCAGTCGTAGTCCGCTAGGGCGCACAGATACGCAGTATTTT. Full variable domain (outside the CDR3, taken from reference TRBV9 and TRBJ2-3): DSGVTQTPKHLITATGQRVTLRCSPRSGDLSVYWYQQSLDQGLQFLIQYYNGEERAKGNILERFSAQQFPDLHSELNLSSLELGDSALYFCASSRSPLGRTDTQYFGPGTRLTVL.

This chain uses TRBV7-9 with TRBJ2-7; TRBD1 is a possible D gene (6 bases). Trimming cost V 1 base and J 0 bases, with 7 bases left between them. This CDR3 region has 14 residues. Germline V CDR1 and CDR2: SEHNR, FQNEAQ (reference sequence). CDR3 residues: CASSLDRASYEQYF. The CDR3 nucleotides are TGTGCCAGCAGCTTAGACAGGGCCTCCTACGAGCAGTACTTC.

This clonotype was picked up many times. The J gene is TRBJ2-7, the V gene TRBV10-3, with D perhaps TRBD1 (6 bases). CDR3 length equals 13 residues. The germline V gene encodes CDR1 ENHRY and CDR2 SYGVKD. Trimming removed 6 bases from V and 0 bases from J, with 9 bases in between. The CDR3 spells CAIRDSNSYEQYF. CDR3 in DNA: TGTGCCATCAGGGACAGTAACTCCTACGAGCAGTACTTC.